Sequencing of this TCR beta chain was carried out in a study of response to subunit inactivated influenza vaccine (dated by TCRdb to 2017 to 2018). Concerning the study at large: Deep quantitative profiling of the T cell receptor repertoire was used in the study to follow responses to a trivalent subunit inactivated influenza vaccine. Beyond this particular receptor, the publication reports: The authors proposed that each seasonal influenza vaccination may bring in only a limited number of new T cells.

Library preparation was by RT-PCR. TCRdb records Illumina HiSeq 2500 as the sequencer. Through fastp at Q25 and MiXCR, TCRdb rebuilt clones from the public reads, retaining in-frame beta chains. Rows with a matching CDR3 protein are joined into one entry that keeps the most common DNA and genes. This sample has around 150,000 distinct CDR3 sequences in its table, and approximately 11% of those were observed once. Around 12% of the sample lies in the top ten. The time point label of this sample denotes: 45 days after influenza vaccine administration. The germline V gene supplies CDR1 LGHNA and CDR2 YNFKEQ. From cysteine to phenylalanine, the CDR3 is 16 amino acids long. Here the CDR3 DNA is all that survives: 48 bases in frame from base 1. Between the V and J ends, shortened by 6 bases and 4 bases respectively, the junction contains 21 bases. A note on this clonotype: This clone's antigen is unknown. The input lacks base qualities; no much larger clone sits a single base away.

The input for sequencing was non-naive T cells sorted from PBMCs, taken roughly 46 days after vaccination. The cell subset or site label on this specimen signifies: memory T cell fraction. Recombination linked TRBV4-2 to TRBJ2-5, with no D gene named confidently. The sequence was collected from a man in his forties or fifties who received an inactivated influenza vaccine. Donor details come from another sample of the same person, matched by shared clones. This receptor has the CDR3 CASRQPLGRVRETQYF. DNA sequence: TGTGCCAGCAGACAACCTCTGGGAAGAGTACGAGAGACCCAGTACTTC.